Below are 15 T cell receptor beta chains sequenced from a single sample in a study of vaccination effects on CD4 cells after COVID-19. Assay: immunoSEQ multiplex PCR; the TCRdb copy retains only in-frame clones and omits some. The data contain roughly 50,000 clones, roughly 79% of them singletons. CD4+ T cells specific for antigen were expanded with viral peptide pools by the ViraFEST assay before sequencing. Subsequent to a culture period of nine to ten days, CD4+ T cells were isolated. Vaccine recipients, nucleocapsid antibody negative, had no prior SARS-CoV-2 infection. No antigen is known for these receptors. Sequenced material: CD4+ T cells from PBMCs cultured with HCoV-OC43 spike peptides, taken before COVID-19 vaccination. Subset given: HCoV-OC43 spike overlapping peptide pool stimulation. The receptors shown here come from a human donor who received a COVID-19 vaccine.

Here the CDR3 DNA reads TGTGCCAGCAGCTTAAGCGGGGGGGCCGCGTCCTACAATGAGCAGTTCTTC. Its translation is CASSLSGGAASYNEQFF. The J gene is TRBJ2-1, the V gene TRBV7-2; TRBD2 matches at 10 bases. The germline gives CDR1 SGHTA, CDR2 FQGNSA. J lost 1 base, V lost 2 bases, and 5 bases had no gene match. The CDR3 is 17 amino acids.

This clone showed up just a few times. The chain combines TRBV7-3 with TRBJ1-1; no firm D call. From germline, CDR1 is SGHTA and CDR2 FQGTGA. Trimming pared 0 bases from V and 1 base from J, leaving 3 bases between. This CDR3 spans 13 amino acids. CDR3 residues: CASSLTQNTEAFF. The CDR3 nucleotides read TGTGCCAGCAGCTTAACACAGAACACTGAAGCTTTCTTT.

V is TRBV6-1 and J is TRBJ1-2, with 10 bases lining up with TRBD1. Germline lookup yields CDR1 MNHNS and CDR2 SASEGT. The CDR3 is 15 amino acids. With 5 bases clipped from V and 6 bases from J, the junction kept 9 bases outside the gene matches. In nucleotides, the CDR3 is TGTGCCAGCAGTAGGGAACGACAGGGGGCGGATGGCTACACCTTC. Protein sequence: CASSRERQGADGYTF.

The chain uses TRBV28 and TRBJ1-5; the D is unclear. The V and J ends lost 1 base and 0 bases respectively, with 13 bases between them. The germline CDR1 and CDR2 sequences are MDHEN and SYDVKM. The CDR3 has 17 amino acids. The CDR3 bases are TGTGCCAGCAGTTTATCACAGCCACCATATAGCAATCAGCCCCAGCATTTT. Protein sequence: CASSLSQPPYSNQPQHF.

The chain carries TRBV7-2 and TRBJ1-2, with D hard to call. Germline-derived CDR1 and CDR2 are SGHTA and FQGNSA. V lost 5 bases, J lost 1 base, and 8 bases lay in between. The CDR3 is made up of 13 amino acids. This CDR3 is CASSVDVNYGYTF. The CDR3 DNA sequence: TGTGCCAGCAGCGTCGACGTTAACTATGGCTACACCTTC.

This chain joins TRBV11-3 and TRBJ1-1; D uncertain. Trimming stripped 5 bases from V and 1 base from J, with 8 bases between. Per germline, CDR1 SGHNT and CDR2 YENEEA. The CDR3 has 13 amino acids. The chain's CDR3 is CASSLGGNTEAFF. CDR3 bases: TGTGCCAGCAGCCTAGGAGGGAACACTGAAGCTTTCTTT.

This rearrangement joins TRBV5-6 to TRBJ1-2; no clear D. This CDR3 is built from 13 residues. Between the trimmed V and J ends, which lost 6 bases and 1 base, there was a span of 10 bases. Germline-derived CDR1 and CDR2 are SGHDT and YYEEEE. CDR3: CASTFGGNYGYTF. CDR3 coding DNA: TGTGCCAGCACCTTTGGAGGTAACTATGGCTACACCTTC.

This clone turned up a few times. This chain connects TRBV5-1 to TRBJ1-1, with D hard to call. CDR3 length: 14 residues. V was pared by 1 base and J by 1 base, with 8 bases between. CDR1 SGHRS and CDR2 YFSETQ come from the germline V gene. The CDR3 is CASSLSLANTEAFF. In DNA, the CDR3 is TGCGCCAGCAGCTTGAGTCTGGCGAACACTGAAGCTTTCTTT.

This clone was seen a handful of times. The CDR3: CASSRDRVNTEAFF. The CDR3 DNA reads TGCGCCAGCAGCAGGGACAGGGTGAACACTGAAGCTTTCTTT. The rearrangement uses TRBV5-1 and TRBJ1-1; the match to TRBD1 covers 9 bases. The V gene end was trimmed by 4 bases and the J gene end by 0 bases; junction bases not matched to a gene: 1. The CDR3 consists of 14 residues. Germline V gene sequence: CDR1 SGHRS, CDR2 YFSETQ.

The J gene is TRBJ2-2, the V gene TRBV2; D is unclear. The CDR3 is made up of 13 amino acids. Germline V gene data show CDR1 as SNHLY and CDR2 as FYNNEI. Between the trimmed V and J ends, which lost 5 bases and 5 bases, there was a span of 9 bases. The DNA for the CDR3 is TGTGCCAGCAGTTCCCACGCGACCGGGGAGCTGTTTTTT. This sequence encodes CASSSHATGELFF.

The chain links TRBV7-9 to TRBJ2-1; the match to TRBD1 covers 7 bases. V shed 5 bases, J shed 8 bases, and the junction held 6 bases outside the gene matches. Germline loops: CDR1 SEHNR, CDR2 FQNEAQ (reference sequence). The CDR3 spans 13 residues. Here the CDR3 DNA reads TGTGCCAGCAGCCTCGACGGACAGGATGAGCAGTTCTTC. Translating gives CASSLDGQDEQFF.

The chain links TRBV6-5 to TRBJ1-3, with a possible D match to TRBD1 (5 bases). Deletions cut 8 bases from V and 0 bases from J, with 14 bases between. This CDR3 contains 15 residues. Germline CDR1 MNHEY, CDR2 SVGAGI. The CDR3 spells CASGRSGGSGNTIYF. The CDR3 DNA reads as TGTGCCAGCGGGAGGAGTGGGGGCTCTGGAAACACCATATATTTT.

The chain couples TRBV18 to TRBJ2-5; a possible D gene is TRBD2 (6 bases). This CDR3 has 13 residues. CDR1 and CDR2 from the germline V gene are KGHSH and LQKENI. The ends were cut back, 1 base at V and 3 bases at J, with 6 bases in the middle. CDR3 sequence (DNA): TGTGCCAGCTCACCACGGGGGGAAGAGACCCAGTACTTC. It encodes CASSPRGEETQYF.

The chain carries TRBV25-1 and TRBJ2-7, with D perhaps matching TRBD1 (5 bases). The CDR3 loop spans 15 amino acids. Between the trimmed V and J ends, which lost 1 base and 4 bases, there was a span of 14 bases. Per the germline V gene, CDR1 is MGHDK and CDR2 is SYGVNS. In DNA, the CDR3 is TGTGCCAGCAGTGAATCAGGGTTTGGTTTTTACGAGCAGTACGTC. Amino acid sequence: CASSESGFGFYEQYV.

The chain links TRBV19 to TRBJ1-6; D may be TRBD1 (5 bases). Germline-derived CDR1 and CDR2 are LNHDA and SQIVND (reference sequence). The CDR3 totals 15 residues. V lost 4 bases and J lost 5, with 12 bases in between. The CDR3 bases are TGTGCCAGTAGTAACTATCAGGGAAATAATTCACCCCTCCACTTT. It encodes CASSNYQGNNSPLHF. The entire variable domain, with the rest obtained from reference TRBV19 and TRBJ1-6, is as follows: DGGITQSPKYLFRKEGQNVTLSCEQNLNHDAMYWYRQDPGQGLRLIYYSQIVNDFQKGDIAEGYSVSREKKESFPLTVTSAQKNPTAFYLCASSNYQGNNSPLHFGNGTRLTVT.